This T cell receptor (beta chain) was captured by sequencing in a study of T cell responses to AZD1222 COVID-19 vaccine. Assay used: immunoSEQ multiplex PCR; TCRdb lists only in-frame clones, some missing. The table includes 65,000 to 80,000 clones, under 95% detected once. Sequences were derived from peripheral blood, sampled on day 0 of AZD1222 vaccination. The clonotype originates from an adult in good health.

The CDR3 nucleotides read TGTGCCAGCACCGGGGACAGGCAGTTCACTGAAGCTTTCTTT. It yields the protein CASTGDRQFTEAFF. V and J are TRBV2 and TRBJ1-1; 8 nucleotides line up with TRBD1. V lost 7 bases, J lost 4 bases, and 8 bases stayed unmatched. The V gene's germline CDR1 is SNHLY and CDR2 FYNNEI. The CDR3 is 14 amino acids.